The 19 T cell receptor beta chains presented below share a single source sample, sequenced in a study of blood T cell repertoires in COVID-19. Assay: immunoSEQ multiplex PCR; the TCRdb copy retains only in-frame clones and omits some. The sample includes about 190,000 clones, roughly four fifths of them seen just once. Sequencing was done on a sample of peripheral blood. These receptors all come from a woman in her 40s with acute or convalescent COVID-19.

The V gene is TRBV6-4, the J gene TRBJ1-1; TRBD1 agrees at 7 bases. The germline V gene has CDR1 MRHNA and CDR2 SNTAGT. This CDR3 spans 12 amino acids. V dropped 6 bases and J dropped 8; count of bases not matched to a gene: 6. This CDR3 is CASRTRQGEAFF. CDR3 nucleotide sequence: TGTGCCAGCAGGACACGACAGGGCGAAGCTTTCTTT.

The chain has TRBV2 and TRBJ1-5; the D is unclear. The CDR3 is made up of 15 amino acids. Germline CDR1 SNHLY, CDR2 FYNNEI. Trimming took 2 bases from V and 5 from J, leaving 13 bases between them. The CDR3 sequence is CASSESVGDDQPQHF. The CDR3 region has the DNA TGTGCCAGCAGTGAAAGTGTCGGGGATGATCAGCCCCAGCATTTT.

The chain recombines TRBV6-2 or TRBV6-3 with TRBJ2-1, with TRBD2 identical over 8 bases. CDR1 and CDR2 (germline): MNHEY, SVGEGT. After removal of 4 bases from V and 4 bases from J, the junction contained 3 bases not matched to a gene. The CDR3 extends over 14 amino acids. CDR3 in DNA: TGTGCCAGCAGTTCTCGGGAGGGATACAATGAGCAGTTCTTC. Translated, it gives CASSSREGYNEQFF.

The V gene is TRBV28, the J gene TRBJ2-7; 10 bases align to TRBD1. Germline CDR1 reads MDHEN; CDR2 reads SYDVKM. V was clipped by 5 bases and J by 0 bases; unmatched bases: 7. This CDR3 has 16 residues. The CDR3 coding sequence is TGTGCCAGCAGTGGCGGACAGGGGGGGCCCTCCTACGAGCAGTACTTC. Protein product: CASSGGQGGPSYEQYF.

The chain is built from TRBV28 and TRBJ2-5; TRBD1 matches at 7 bases. Germline lookup yields CDR1 MDHEN and CDR2 SYDVKM. Trimming at V came to 5 bases and at J to 5 bases, leaving 5 bases not matched to a gene. The CDR3 consists of 13 residues. The CDR3 region has the DNA TGTGCCAGCAGTGTTTGGACAGGCGAGACCCAGTACTTC. This gives the protein CASSVWTGETQYF. The full variable domain, completed using reference TRBV28 and TRBJ2-5, is DVKVTQSSRYLVKRTGEKVFLECVQDMDHENMFWYRQDPGLGLRLIYFSYDVKMKEKGDIPEGYSVSREKKERFSLILESASTNQTSMYLCASSVWTGETQYFGPGTRLLVL.

This clone was recorded only once. The chain combines TRBV2 with TRBJ1-1; D is perhaps TRBD1 (6 bases). Trimming pared 4 bases from V and 5 bases from J, leaving 11 bases between. This CDR3 is built from 13 residues. In germline, CDR1 is SNHLY, CDR2 FYNNEI. This CDR3 is CASSGEGGTEAFF. The CDR3 bases are TGTGCCAGCAGTGGGGAGGGGGGGACTGAAGCTTTCTTT.

This rearrangement joins TRBV18 to TRBJ2-7; 8 bases fit TRBD1. CDR3 size: 15 residues. The trim removed 1 base at V and 3 bases at J, leaving 5 bases unmatched. Germline V lookup: CDR1 KGHSH, CDR2 LQKENI. CDR3 nucleotide sequence: TGTGCCAGCTCACCACAGGGGACAGGTTACTACGAGCAGTACTTC. Translated: CASSPQGTGYYEQYF.

CDR3 loop: CSVTPQDRLYGYTF. The CDR3 DNA reads as TGCAGCGTTACTCCCCAGGACAGGCTCTATGGCTACACCTTC. The chain recombines TRBV29-1 with TRBJ1-2, with 7 bases fitting TRBD1. V dropped 5 bases and J dropped 4; count of bases not matched to a gene: 10. This CDR3 is 14 amino acids long. Germline V gives CDR1 SQVTM, CDR2 ANQGSEA.

The chain is built from TRBV27 and TRBJ1-5, with D unclear. This CDR3 has 16 residues. Germline CDR1 MNHEY, CDR2 SMNVEV (reference sequence). V dropped 4 bases and J dropped 1 base, with 14 bases sitting between them. The CDR3 spells CASSSSVGESNQPQHF. The DNA of the CDR3 is TGTGCCAGCAGTTCCTCGGTGGGAGAGAGCAATCAGCCCCAGCATTTT.

The V and J genes are TRBV27 and TRBJ2-1, with TRBD1 matching over 9 bases. CDR1 MNHEY and CDR2 SMNVEV come from the germline V gene (reference sequence). Unmatched junction bases numbered 15, after V lost 6 bases and J lost 0 bases. This CDR3 spans 19 amino acids. The CDR3 spells CASRSGDRDIWDSYNEQFF. The CDR3 DNA is TGTGCCAGCAGGAGTGGGGACAGGGATATTTGGGACTCCTACAATGAGCAGTTCTTC.

Points on this clone: The sample carries other DNA sequences with the same CDR3. This chain connects TRBV9 to TRBJ1-1; the match to TRBD1 covers 8 bases. With V trimmed by 2 bases and J by 0 bases, 3 bases remained unmatched. The CDR3 covers 15 residues. CDR1 and CDR2 (germline): SGDLS, YYNGEE. CDR3: CASSVRTGMNTEAFF. Written as DNA, the CDR3 is TGTGCCAGCAGCGTTCGGACAGGGATGAACACTGAAGCTTTCTTT.

The V and J genes are TRBV3-1 (or the pseudogene TRBV3-2) and TRBJ2-7, with a weak D call TRBD2 (7 bases). The CDR3 runs to 22 residues. The germline V gene encodes CDR1 LGHDT and CDR2 YNNKEL (reference sequence). The V end was cut by 1 base, the J end by 2 bases, with 33 bases between. The CDR3 DNA follows: TGTGCCAGCAGCCAAGTTTCGGGCGGGGGCACTTTTGGAGGGCCGTCTCCCTACGAGCAGTACTTC. It codes for CASSQVSGGGTFGGPSPYEQYF.

The J gene is TRBJ1-2, the V gene TRBV5-1, with a weak D call TRBD1 (6 bases). V was clipped by 2 bases and J by 1 base, with 9 bases between them. Germline V gene lookup returns CDR1 SGHRS and CDR2 YFSETQ. This CDR3 spans 14 amino acids. This CDR3 reads CASSLLDSNYGYTF. The CDR3 DNA sequence: TGCGCCAGCAGCTTATTGGACAGTAACTATGGCTACACCTTC.

This clone was counted only a few times. The rearrangement uses TRBV7-2 and TRBJ2-1; weak D call: TRBD2 (5 bases). This CDR3 contains 16 residues. The V gene's germline CDR1 is SGHTA and CDR2 FQGNSA. V shed 5 bases and J shed 1 base, with 15 bases lying between them. The CDR3 DNA is TGTGCCAGCAGCCGTCAATCAGCGGATTCCTACAATGAGCAGTTCTTC. It is translated as CASSRQSADSYNEQFF.

V and J are TRBV24-1 and TRBJ2-6; TRBD1 might be the D (6 bases). The V end lost 3 bases, the J end lost 2 bases, and 10 bases lay between the germline ends. The CDR3 length is 16 residues. Germline CDR1 and CDR2: KGHDR and SFDVKD. The CDR3 bases are TGTGCCACCAGTGATCCATACAGGGCTGGGGCCAACGTCCTGACTTTC. This codes for CATSDPYRAGANVLTF.

This chain uses TRBV28 with TRBJ1-1; TRBD1 agrees at 7 bases. There are 18 residues in the CDR3. J lost 5 bases, V lost 3 bases, and 18 bases had no gene match. Germline loops: CDR1 MDHEN, CDR2 SYDVKM. CDR3 protein: CASSLPGVGGGSYTEAFF. CDR3 DNA sequence: TGTGCCAGCAGTTTGCCCGGTGTAGGGGGCGGTTCGTATACTGAAGCTTTCTTT.

This rearrangement joins TRBV11-2 to TRBJ2-2; the D is unclear. Germline V gene data show CDR1 as SGHAT and CDR2 as FQNNGV. The CDR3 is 15 residues long. V lost 3 bases to trimming and J lost 3 bases, with 11 bases between them. CDR3 region: CASSFSNADTGELFF. CDR3 in DNA: TGTGCCAGCAGCTTCTCTAATGCGGACACCGGGGAGCTGTTTTTT. Drawing the rest from reference TRBV11-2 and TRBJ2-2, the complete variable domain is EAGVAQSPRYKIIEKRQSVAFWCNPISGHATLYWYQQILGQGPKLLIQFQNNGVVDDSQLPKDRFSAERLKGVDSTLKIQPAKLEDSAVYLCASSFSNADTGELFFGEGSRLTVL.

V gene TRBV25-1 combines with J gene TRBJ2-5, with TRBD1 matching over 9 bases. There are 15 residues in the CDR3. Unmatched junction bases numbered 9, after V lost 5 bases and J lost 5 bases. Germline CDR1 is MGHDK and CDR2 is SYGVNS. CDR3 DNA sequence: TGTGCCAGCAGTAGGCCGGGACAGGGTGGGGAGACCCAGTACTTC. It specifies CASSRPGQGGETQYF.

This sequence joins TRBV6-5 and TRBJ1-2, with D possibly matching TRBD1 (6 bases). Looked up from germline, CDR1 is MNHEY and CDR2 is SVGAGI. Trimming took off 6 bases at V and 5 bases at J, with 16 bases between the two ends. This CDR3 is 14 amino acids long. The CDR3 region has the DNA TGTGCCAGCAGCCCCCCCGGGACACCTTATGGCTACACCTTC. Protein: CASSPPGTPYGYTF.